These T cell receptor beta chains were read from a single sample in a study of blood T cell repertoires in COVID-19. The assay was immunoSEQ multiplex PCR, and TCRdb's table has in-frame clones only and misses some. Of approximately 210,000 clones listed, 70% to 90% are singletons. The sequencing input was peripheral blood. The receptors derive from a man aged 50-59 years with COVID-19, enrolled during active disease. Each CDR3 is given with its conserved first and last residue. D genes are given only for firm matches. Clone size appears in some rows only: once, few, many, or a class for an expanded clone.

j_gene | abundance | v_gene | d_gene | len | CDR3nt | CDR3aa
TRBJ2-6 | . | TRBV27 | . | 15 | TGTGCCAGCAGTCCCCGGGTTAGAGTGGCCAACGTCCTGACTTTC | CASSPRVRVANVLTF
TRBJ2-5 | . | TRBV6-6 | . | 11 | TGTGCCAGCAGCCCTGAAGAGACCCAGTACTTC | CASSPEETQYF
TRBJ2-3 | . | TRBV19 | TRBD2 | 21 | TGTGCCAGTAGTTTGGGCGGGCGTTCCAGCGGGGGGGTCCGTGGCACAGATACGCAGTATTTT | CASSLGGRSSGGVRGTDTQYF
TRBJ2-2 | once | TRBV19 | TRBD2 | 17 | TGTGCCAGTAGTATAACCGCCGGGACTAGGGGGACCGGGGAGCTGTTTTTT | CASSITAGTRGTGELFF
TRBJ2-7 | few | TRBV19 | . | 15 | TGTGCCAGTAGTACTCCCGGGATCAGCTCCTACGAGCAGTACTTC | CASSTPGISSYEQYF
TRBJ2-1 | . | TRBV24-1 | . | 13 | TGTGCCACCAGTGATGGCCCTTACAATGAGCAGTTCTTC | CATSDGPYNEQFF
TRBJ2-1 | . | TRBV7-8 | TRBD2 | 15 | TGTGCCAGCAGCCGGACTAGCGGCTTCTACAATGAGCAGTTCTTC | CASSRTSGFYNEQFF
TRBJ2-7 | . | TRBV28 | . | 15 | TGTGCCAGCAGGTCTTGGGGCGGATATAACTACGAGCAGTACTTC | CASRSWGGYNYEQYF
TRBJ2-7 | . | TRBV29-1 | . | 15 | TGCAGCGTTGAAGATAGCGGCCATCTTAGTTACGAGCAGTACTTC | CSVEDSGHLSYEQYF
TRBJ1-5 | . | TRBV19 | . | 15 | TGTGCCAGTAGCTCTTCAGGGGATAGCAATCAGCCCCAGCATTTT | CASSSSGDSNQPQHF
TRBJ1-6 | . | TRBV28 | TRBD1 | 14 | TGTGCCAGCCTGACCGGACAGGGGAATTCACCCCTCCACTTT | CASLTGQGNSPLHF
TRBJ2-7 | . | TRBV7-9 | . | 15 | TGTGCCAGCAGCCCCTCCCGGGTCATGGACTACGGGCAGTACTTC | CASSPSRVMDYGQYF
TRBJ1-3 | . | TRBV19 | . | 14 | TGTGCCAGTAGTTCCCAGGGCTCTGGAAACACCATATATTTT | CASSSQGSGNTIYF
TRBJ2-2 | . | TRBV2 | TRBD2 | 14 | TGTGCCAGCACTGCGGGGGGGCCATCCGGGGAGCTGTTTTTT | CASTAGGPSGELFF
TRBJ2-1 | . | TRBV24-1 | TRBD2 | 16 | TGTGCCACCAGTGATCCCTCCAGCGGGAGGGCTAGTGAGCAGTTCTTC | CATSDPSSGRASEQFF
TRBJ1-6 | . | TRBV6-5 | . | 14 | TGTGCCAGCAGTTACTCTGGGACACCATCACCCCTCCACTTT | CASSYSGTPSPLHF
TRBJ2-2 | . | TRBV5-1 | TRBD2 | 16 | TGCGCCAGCAGCTTAACTAGCGGGAGGGGCACCGGGGAGCTGTTTTTT | CASSLTSGRGTGELFF
TRBJ1-5 | . | TRBV19 | TRBD1 | 15 | TGTGCCAGTACCGCCGGACAGGGGGGGGAACAGCCCCAGCATTTT | CASTAGQGGEQPQHF
TRBJ2-5 | . | TRBV19 | TRBD2 | 17 | TGTGCCAGCCAAAACCATGAACAGCGGGGGCGTCGAGAGACCCAGTACTTC | CASQNHEQRGRRETQYF
TRBJ1-2 | once | TRBV6-2/TRBV6-3 | TRBD1 | 15 | TGTGCCAGCAGTTTGAACAGGGGTCTGAACTATGGCTACACCTTC | CASSLNRGLNYGYTF
TRBJ1-5 | . | TRBV24-1 | . | 17 | TGTGCCACCAGTGACCCATCGACGAGGAGCATGGCGCAGCCCCAGCATTTT | CATSDPSTRSMAQPQHF
TRBJ2-5 | . | TRBV29-1 | . | 9 | TGCAGCGTTGAACCAGGGATTTACTTC | CSVEPGIYF
TRBJ1-2 | . | TRBV6-4 | TRBD1 | 16 | TGTGCCAGCAGTGATACCTCCACAGGGGGCTACTATGGCTACACCTTC | CASSDTSTGGYYGYTF
TRBJ2-7 | . | TRBV9 | TRBD2 | 14 | TGTGCCAGCAGCCCGTGGGGAGGGAACTACGAGCAGTACTTC | CASSPWGGNYEQYF
TRBJ1-4 | . | TRBV7-9 | TRBD1 | 15 | TGTGCCAGCAGCCTCGGGACAGCAACTAATGAAAAACTGTTTTTT | CASSLGTATNEKLFF
TRBJ2-5 | once | TRBV6-5 | . | 13 | TGTGCCAGCAGCCCAGGACATGGCACGACCCAGTACTTC | CASSPGHGTTQYF
TRBJ2-7 | . | TRBV5-4 | TRBD2 | 15 | TGTGCCAGCAGCCCCGGGGACTACTCACGATACGAGCAGTACTTC | CASSPGDYSRYEQYF
TRBJ1-5 | . | TRBV20-1 | TRBD1 | 14 | TGCAGTGCTAGTTTGCAGGGGGCAAGGCAGCCCCAGCATTTT | CSASLQGARQPQHF
TRBJ2-7 | . | TRBV6-2/TRBV6-3 | TRBD2 | 18 | TGTGCCAGCAGTATCAGGACTAGCGGGAGGGCCGACTCCTACGAGCAGTACTTC | CASSIRTSGRADSYEQYF
TRBJ2-3 | . | TRBV19 | TRBD2 | 17 | TGTGCCAGTAGTATATTCAGCGGGAGTACCAACACAGATACGCAGTATTTT | CASSIFSGSTNTDTQYF
TRBJ2-1 | . | TRBV29-1 | . | 14 | TGCAGCGTTAGAACAGGGAGGGTCTACAATGAGCAGTTCTTC | CSVRTGRVYNEQFF
TRBJ2-6 | . | TRBV11-2 | TRBD2 | 18 | TGTGCCAGCAGCTTAGAAGGGGCTAGCGGGACTGGGGCCAACGTCCTGACTTTC | CASSLEGASGTGANVLTF
TRBJ1-6 | . | TRBV10-3 | TRBD1 | 12 | TGTGCCACAGGGGACAGGGACTCACCCCTCCACTTT | CATGDRDSPLHF
TRBJ2-2 | . | TRBV28 | TRBD2 | 16 | TGTGCCAGCATATTAAGGACTAGCTTTGACACCGGGGAGCTGTTTTTT | CASILRTSFDTGELFF
TRBJ2-7 | . | TRBV6-5 | . | 14 | TGTGCCAGCAGGCAAGACAGCGATTTCTACGAGCAGTACTTC | CASRQDSDFYEQYF
TRBJ1-4 | . | TRBV27 | . | 15 | TGTGCCAGCAGGTACTCGACTTATTCTAATGAAAAACTGTTTTTT | CASRYSTYSNEKLFF
TRBJ2-7 | . | TRBV11-3 | TRBD2 | 13 | TGTGCCAGCTCAGCGGGATTATCCTACGAGCAGTACTTC | CASSAGLSYEQYF
TRBJ2-2 | . | TRBV19 | TRBD1 | 18 | TGTGCCAGTAGCCCCACCCGAGACAGGGGCCAGAACACCGGGGAGCTGTTTTTT | CASSPTRDRGQNTGELFF
TRBJ2-7 | . | TRBV12-5 | . | 13 | TGTGCTAGTGGTTTGGTAATGCCGGGCGAGCAGTACTTC | CASGLVMPGEQYF
TRBJ1-2 | . | TRBV14 | . | 15 | TGTGCCAGCAGCCAAAATCGGGGGGGCGCGTATGGCTACACCTTC | CASSQNRGGAYGYTF
TRBJ2-7 | . | TRBV5-1 | TRBD1 | 15 | TGCGCCAGCAGGCTAGATGGGACAGGTCTGGGCGAGCAGTACTTC | CASRLDGTGLGEQYF
TRBJ2-3 | . | TRBV5-1 | TRBD1 | 16 | TGCGCCAGCAGCCGTGGGGGACAGGGGCTCGCAGATACGCAGTATTTT | CASSRGGQGLADTQYF
TRBJ2-2 | . | TRBV30 | TRBD2 | 19 | TGTGCCTGGAGTGTAGTAAGACTAGCGGGGGGTACGAACACCGGGGAGCTGTTTTTT | CAWSVVRLAGGTNTGELFF
TRBJ2-5 | few | TRBV6-1 | . | 16 | TGTGCCAGCTGTGACGCGGGGAGGGGGGCGGGGGAGACCCAGTACTTC | CASCDAGRGAGETQYF
TRBJ2-3 | . | TRBV2 | TRBD1 | 17 | TGTGCCAGCAGTGAAGCGCTTCCAGGGGGCATCACAGATACGCAGTATTTT | CASSEALPGGITDTQYF
TRBJ1-4 | . | TRBV19 | . | 13 | TGTGCCAGTAGGACAACACTTAATGAAAAACTGTTTTTT | CASRTTLNEKLFF
TRBJ2-1 | . | TRBV19 | . | 13 | TGTGCCAGTAGTCTCACCTTTAGCAATGAGCAGTTCTTC | CASSLTFSNEQFF
TRBJ2-7 | . | TRBV28 | TRBD1 | 15 | TGTGCCAGCACCGACAGGGGGGGAACGATAGACGAGCAGTACTTC | CASTDRGGTIDEQYF
TRBJ2-2 | . | TRBV3-1/TRBV3-2 | . | 14 | TGTGCCAGCAGCCCTTCAGCGAACACCGGGGAGCTGTTTTTT | CASSPSANTGELFF
TRBJ2-7 | . | TRBV18 | TRBD2 | 14 | TGTGCCAGCTCACCATCTAGCGGGAGCTACGAGCAGTACTTC | CASSPSSGSYEQYF